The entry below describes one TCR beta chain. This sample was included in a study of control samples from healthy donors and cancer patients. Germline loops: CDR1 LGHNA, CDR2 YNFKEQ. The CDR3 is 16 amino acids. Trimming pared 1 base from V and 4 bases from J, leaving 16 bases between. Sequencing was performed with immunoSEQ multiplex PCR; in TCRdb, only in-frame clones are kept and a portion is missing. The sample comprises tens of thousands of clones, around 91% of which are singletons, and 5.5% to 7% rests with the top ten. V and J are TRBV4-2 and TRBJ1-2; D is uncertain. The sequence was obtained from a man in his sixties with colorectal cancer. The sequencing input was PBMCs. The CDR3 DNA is TGTGCCAGCAGCCAAGTAGGTTCGGGGTGGGGCTATGGCTACACCTTC. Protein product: CASSQVGSGWGYGYTF.